A selection of T cell receptor beta chains follows, all from one sample in a study of blood T cells in healthy people across ages. TCRdb re-called the 5' RACE reads through MiXCR, storing one row per CDR3 protein. The sample yields about 1.8 million distinct CDR3 sequences, around 50% seen once. Material for sequencing was blood. Source of these receptors: a woman aged 40 to 55 in good health. CDR3s include the opening cysteine and the closing phenylalanine or tryptophan. D genes are given only for firm matches. Part of the rows lack a size; the others show once, few, many or a class for expanded clones.

clone size | D gene | J gene | V gene | CDR3 DNA | CDR3 protein
. | . | TRBJ2-3 | TRBV4-3 | TGCGCCAGCAGCCGGGACCCAGGCGGCGGAGGCATCACAGATACGCAGTATTTT | CASSRDPGGGGITDTQYF
. | . | TRBJ2-3 | TRBV28 | TGTGCCAGCAGTGACGTAGTAGATACGCAGTATTTT | CASSDVVDTQYF
. | TRBD2 | TRBJ2-1 | TRBV12-3/TRBV12-4 | TGTGCCAGCAGTTCTAGGCGTCTAGCGGGGTACAATGAGCAGTTCTTC | CASSSRRLAGYNEQFF
many | . | TRBJ1-2 | TRBV3-1 | TGTGCCAGCAGCCAGGGGGACTATGGCTACACCTTC | CASSQGDYGYTF
. | . | TRBJ2-1 | TRBV4-3 | TGCGCCAGCAGCCACGCCCGGGGATCCTCCTACGAGCAGTTCTTC | CASSHARGSSYEQFF
. | TRBD2 | TRBJ2-3 | TRBV29-1 | TGCAGCGTTGAAAGCCTAGCGGGGGGCACAGATACGCAGTATTTT | CSVESLAGGTDTQYF
. | . | TRBJ2-5 | TRBV12-3/TRBV12-4 | TGTGCCAGCAGTTTCTCAGGGCTTGGTAGGACCCAGTACTTC | CASSFSGLGRTQYF
. | . | TRBJ2-5 | TRBV20-1 | TGCAGTGCTAGAGAATGGGCCTCAGAGACCCAGTACTTC | CSAREWASETQYF
few | . | TRBJ2-1 | TRBV12-3/TRBV12-4 | TGTGCCAGCAGTTTAGTCGGGGGTGCGGGTAATGAGCAGTTCTTC | CASSLVGGAGNEQFF
. | . | TRBJ1-2 | TRBV7-2 | TGTGCCAGCAGCGTAGCCAGGGACGATGGCTACACCTTC | CASSVARDDGYTF
. | . | TRBJ2-7 | TRBV6-6 | TGTGCCAGCAGCTCCCCCTGGACAGGGACTATTTACGAGCAGTACTTC | CASSSPWTGTIYEQYF
. | . | TRBJ1-2 | TRBV20-1 | TGCAGTGCTAGAGATTTGGGGGGACACGCGGTTAGCTATGGCTACACCTTC | CSARDLGGHAVSYGYTF
. | TRBD2 | TRBJ2-1 | TRBV4-1 | TGCGCCAGCAGCCAAACAACTAGCGGGGCTAGATGGGGTGAGCAGTTCTTC | CASSQTTSGARWGEQFF
. | TRBD1 | TRBJ1-2 | TRBV6-2/TRBV6-3 | TGTGCCAGCAGCCGACCGGGACAGAGCAACTATGGCTACACCTTC | CASSRPGQSNYGYTF
few | TRBD1 | TRBJ2-6 | TRBV6-5 | TGTGCCAGCAGTTACCGGACAGGGTGGGGGGCCAACGTCCTGACTTTC | CASSYRTGWGANVLTF
. | TRBD2 | TRBJ2-5 | TRBV11-2 | TGTGCCAGCAGCCAAATAGCGGGGCAAGAGACCCAGTACTTC | CASSQIAGQETQYF
. | TRBD1 | TRBJ2-7 | TRBV19 | TGTGCCAGTAGTATTTATCAGGGGGCGAACGAGCAGTACTTC | CASSIYQGANEQYF
. | . | TRBJ1-2 | TRBV2 | TGTGCCAACTCAGGCGGGAACAACTATGGCTACACCTTC | CANSGGNNYGYTF
. | TRBD1 | TRBJ2-1 | TRBV5-1 | TGCGCCAGCAGCACAGACAGGGTTTTAAATGAGCAGTTCTTC | CASSTDRVLNEQFF
few | . | TRBJ1-6 | TRBV7-9 | TGTGCCAGCAGCCGGGACGGTTTTGATTCACCCCTCCACTTT | CASSRDGFDSPLHF
few | TRBD2 | TRBJ2-5 | TRBV7-9 | TGTGCCAGCAGCGATACCACGGGGGGGCATAAGACCCAGTACTTC | CASSDTTGGHKTQYF
. | TRBD2 | TRBJ2-7 | TRBV20-1 | TGCAGTGCGATTCTAGCGGGGGTTTCGACCTACGAGCAGTACTTC | CSAILAGVSTYEQYF
. | . | TRBJ1-4 | TRBV7-2 | TGTGCCAGCAGCTCTTCAGCCTTAGAAAAACTGTTTTTT | CASSSSALEKLFF
few | . | TRBJ2-7 | TRBV20-1 | TGCAGTGCTAGAGATCCTGCAGGGGGGGACGAGCAGTACTTC | CSARDPAGGDEQYF
. | . | TRBJ1-6 | TRBV27 | TGTGCCAGCAGTTTAGGGGGGCAGGGGCCTCCCTCCTATAATTCACCCCTCCACTTT | CASSLGGQGPPSYNSPLHF
. | . | TRBJ2-5 | TRBV29-1 | TGCAGCGTACCAACCGGGACCTCCCAAGAGACCCAGTACTTC | CSVPTGTSQETQYF
. | . | TRBJ2-5 | TRBV6-5 | TGTGCCAGCAGTCTACAGGGTGGGCACCAGGAGACCCAGTACTTC | CASSLQGGHQETQYF
. | . | TRBJ1-6 | TRBV20-1 | TGCAGTGCTCCTAGGCGGGTAAATTCACCCCTCCACTTT | CSAPRRVNSPLHF
. | TRBD1 | TRBJ1-1 | TRBV6-2/TRBV6-3 | TGTGCCAGCAGTTACTCGGACCCAGGGGGCGGACGGACTGAAGCTTTCTTT | CASSYSDPGGGRTEAFF
many | . | TRBJ2-7 | TRBV7-9 | TGTGCCAGCAGCTTAGACAGGGTTCCCTACGAGCAGTACTTC | CASSLDRVPYEQYF
. | TRBD1 | TRBJ2-1 | TRBV6-5 | TGTGCCACCTCAACGGGAAGGGACAGGACGAATGAGCAGTTCTTC | CATSTGRDRTNEQFF
. | . | TRBJ1-4 | TRBV7-2 | TGTGCCAGCAGCCGCTGGGGGGATGATGAAAAACTGTTTTTT | CASSRWGDDEKLFF
once | . | TRBJ2-3 | TRBV11-2 | TGTGCCAGCAGCCCCCCCCGAAGGGTCCCAGATACGCAGTATTTT | CASSPPRRVPDTQYF
. | . | TRBJ1-2 | TRBV7-9 | TGTGCCAGCAGCGCCGCCGGGACTATACTCGATGGCTACACCTTC | CASSAAGTILDGYTF
many | TRBD2 | TRBJ2-1 | TRBV11-1 | TGTGCCAGCTCCTACGGACTAGCGGGGGGGCGCAATGAGCAGTTCTTC | CASSYGLAGGRNEQFF
once | . | TRBJ2-2 | TRBV7-6 | TGTGCCAGCAGCTTAGAGGGCAACGCGAACACCGGGGAGCTGTTTTTT | CASSLEGNANTGELFF
. | . | TRBJ2-3 | TRBV5-6 | TGTGCCAGCAGTTCCCAGGGGAGGGGGGACTTCACAGATACGCAGTATTTT | CASSSQGRGDFTDTQYF
. | . | TRBJ1-2 | TRBV7-2 | TGTGCCAGCAACGTGTGGGGAGGCTACACCTTC | CASNVWGGYTF
. | . | TRBJ1-2 | TRBV12-3/TRBV12-4 | TGTGCCAGCAGTTTACCAAGTCAGGGACGCTATGGCTACACCTTC | CASSLPSQGRYGYTF
. | . | TRBJ2-1 | TRBV29-1 | TGCAGCGTTTCCCCGTGGTACAATGAGCAGTTCTTC | CSVSPWYNEQFF
once | TRBD1 | TRBJ1-2 | TRBV28 | TGTGCCAGTACGACCCCGGGACAGGGATTAGGGTATGGCTACACCTTC | CASTTPGQGLGYGYTF
. | . | TRBJ2-1 | TRBV2 | TGTGCCAGCAGTCTCGGTCCGGGAGTCGATGAGCAGTTCTTC | CASSLGPGVDEQFF
. | TRBD1 | TRBJ2-5 | TRBV27 | TGTGCCAGCAGATCCTTTACAGGGGGCACCGCAGAGACCCAGTACTTC | CASRSFTGGTAETQYF
. | . | TRBJ2-5 | TRBV14 | TGTGCCAGCAGCCAAGCCCCCGGGAAGGGAGAGACCCAGTACTTC | CASSQAPGKGETQYF
. | . | TRBJ1-4 | TRBV4-3 | TGCGCCAGCAGCCAAGATGGGGGTAGGGGAACTAATGAAAAACTGTTTTTT | CASSQDGGRGTNEKLFF
few | TRBD1 | TRBJ2-3 | TRBV11-2 | TGTGCCAGCAGCTTAGAACAGGGGACGGATACGCAGTATTTT | CASSLEQGTDTQYF
few | TRBD2 | TRBJ2-5 | TRBV5-1 | TGCGCCAGCAGCCCCGGGACTAGATTAGAGACCCAGTACTTC | CASSPGTRLETQYF
. | . | TRBJ2-2 | TRBV12-3/TRBV12-4 | TGTGCCAGCAGTATCTTTGCCCAACGCACCGGGGAGCTGTTTTTT | CASSIFAQRTGELFF
. | . | TRBJ1-5 | TRBV6-1 | TGTGCCAGCACGGGGAATAGCAATCAGCCCCAGCATTTT | CASTGNSNQPQHF
. | TRBD1 | TRBJ2-3 | TRBV4-2 | TGTGCCAGCAGCCAAGATAAGACAGGGGCGTCTACAGATATGCAGTATTTT | CASSQDKTGASTDMQYF
. | . | TRBJ1-2 | TRBV20-1 | TGCAGTGCTCCGGACCCTACCGCAAGAGCCTATGGCTACACCTTC | CSAPDPTARAYGYTF
. | . | TRBJ2-2 | TRBV20-1 | TGCAGTGCTAGAGATGTAATGGGGACGAGCGGTCCCGGGGAGCTGTTTTTT | CSARDVMGTSGPGELFF
. | . | TRBJ2-1 | TRBV12-3/TRBV12-4 | TGTGCCAGCAGTTCTTCCGGGACCCCAAACCAAGATTACAATGAGCAGTTCTTC | CASSSSGTPNQDYNEQFF
. | TRBD1 | TRBJ2-1 | TRBV20-1 | TGCAGTGCTAGGGACAGGGGGCCAACCTACAATGAGCAGTTCTTC | CSARDRGPTYNEQFF
. | . | TRBJ1-2 | TRBV27 | TGTGCCAGCAGTTTATCTGGGTCGCGTTTAAACTATGGCTACACCTTC | CASSLSGSRLNYGYTF
. | . | TRBJ2-6 | TRBV20-1 | TGCAGTGCCCAACGGGGTGGGGCCAACGTCCTGACTTTC | CSAQRGGANVLTF
. | . | TRBJ2-4 | TRBV10-3 | TGTGCCATCAGTGAGATCCCGGGGGACATTCAGTACTTC | CAISEIPGDIQYF
. | . | TRBJ2-5 | TRBV21-1 | TGTGCCAGCAGCAACCCGTCTGGGGGGCTCCGAGAGACCCAGTACTTC | CASSNPSGGLRETQYF
. | . | TRBJ2-3 | TRBV24-1 | TGTGCCACCAGTGACTTTAAGGGCGTTTACCGAGGCACAGATACGCAGTATTTT | CATSDFKGVYRGTDTQYF
few | . | TRBJ2-7 | TRBV7-2 | TGTGCCAGCAGCACGAGCAGGCGGCAGTACTTC | CASSTSRRQYF